The clone carrying this T cell receptor beta chain appeared a single time. Aged 18 to 65, hyperthyroidism patients had new diagnoses of under 2 months' duration. Uncontrolled infections, pregnancy, lactation or other autoimmune diseases led to patient exclusion. TCR beta CDR3 regions were amplified from RNA transcripts. HTBI-primed first-round RT-PCR preceded second-round multiplex PCR. Via MiXCR, TCRdb re-called the multiplex PCR reads, giving one row per CDR3 protein. The sample yields about 1.2 million distinct CDR3 sequences, about two fifths seen once. This specimen comes from a study of Graves' ophthalmopathy and Graves' hyperthyroidism. For the study at large: In this cohort's terms, stable hyperthyroidism meant no ophthalmopathy by 18 months of follow-up.

Trimming took off 5 bases at V and 3 bases at J, with 10 bases between the two ends. From germline, CDR1 is ENHRY and CDR2 SYGVKD. The CDR3 totals 13 residues. This clonotype was obtained from an adult man with Graves' hyperthyroidism. What was sequenced was peripheral blood or thyroid tissue (not recorded which). This chain joins TRBV10-3 and TRBJ1-2; D may be TRBD1 (6 bases). The CDR3 bases are TGTGCCATCAGTTCCGGGGGCGACTATGGCTACACCTTC. As protein: CAISSGGDYGYTF.